The 28 T cell receptor beta chains below come from one sample, sequenced in a study of blood T cells in healthy people across ages. A second PCR, run for about 6 to 12 cycles, used a sample-barcoded 5' primer plus a J-beta primer mix. TCRdb processed the 5' RACE reads anew with MiXCR; each CDR3 protein has one entry. The profile shows 1.5 million or so distinct CDR3 sequences, approximately 43% of them singletons. Sequencing used blood. The receptors shown here come from a woman aged 18-29 years in good health.

CDR3 coding DNA: TGTGCCAGCAGCCAGTGGCAGGATATATTCGGCTATAATTCACCCCTCCACTTT. It specifies CASSQWQDIFGYNSPLHF. This chain joins TRBV3-1 and TRBJ1-6; D unclear. This CDR3 has 18 amino acids. Trimming removed 3 bases from V and 3 bases from J, with 18 bases in between. Germline V gene sequence: CDR1 LGHDT, CDR2 YNNKEL (reference sequence).

This chain uses TRBV12-3 or TRBV12-4 with TRBJ2-1; 8 bases fit TRBD2. V lost 5 bases, J lost 4 bases, and 7 bases stayed unmatched. The CDR3 spans 15 residues. CDR3 in DNA: TGTGCCAGCAGTCACCCTAGCGGGCGTTACAATGAGCAGTTCTTC. Translated, it gives CASSHPSGRYNEQFF.

The chain joins TRBV20-1 to TRBJ2-1; tentative D call: TRBD2 (5 bases). The CDR3 spans 15 residues. Germline CDR1 is DFQATT and CDR2 is SNEGSKA (reference sequence). The V gene lost 6 bases and the J gene lost 6 bases, with 21 bases spanning the gap. CDR3 loop: CSAPNKKRQTNEQFF. CDR3 coding DNA: TGCAGTGCCCCAAATAAGAAGCGGCAGACCAATGAGCAGTTCTTC.

Only one count was recorded for this clonotype. J is TRBJ1-1 and V is TRBV7-2; 8 bases align to TRBD1. J lost 4 bases, V lost 2 bases, and 9 bases had no gene match. The CDR3 has 16 residues. CDR1 is SGHTA and CDR2 is FQGNSA in the germline V gene. The DNA for the CDR3 is TGTGCCAGCAGCTTATTTGCCAGGGGGCGCCGCACTGAAGCTTTCTTT. Translation gives CASSLFARGRRTEAFF.

This chain connects TRBV27 to TRBJ1-2; D perhaps matches TRBD1 (5 bases). This CDR3 is built from 15 residues. Trimming took 5 bases from V and 6 from J, leaving 19 bases between them. Germline CDR1 MNHEY, CDR2 SMNVEV (reference sequence). The CDR3 nucleotides read TGTGCCAGCAGTCCCCTGGCAGGGAGGAAGCATGGCTACACCTTC. Protein sequence: CASSPLAGRKHGYTF.

The rearrangement uses TRBV29-1 and TRBJ1-2; tentative D call: TRBD1 (5 bases). Germline V gene data show CDR1 as SQVTM and CDR2 as ANQGSEA. The V end was cut by 3 bases, the J end by 1 base, with 27 bases between. The CDR3 spans 19 residues. The CDR3 sequence is CSVDVEPGQVGKGNYGYTF. The CDR3 DNA sequence: TGCAGCGTTGATGTTGAGCCGGGGCAAGTAGGGAAGGGTAACTATGGCTACACCTTC.

In its sample, this clonotype was seen a few times. The rearrangement links TRBV10-3 to TRBJ2-2; 12 nucleotides agree with TRBD2. V lost 3 bases to trimming and J lost 10 bases; unmatched junction nucleotides: 12. CDR1 is ENHRY and CDR2 is SYGVKD in the germline V gene. CDR3 length: 17 amino acids. CDR3 protein: CAISDTSGGFPNAELFF. The CDR3 DNA is TGTGCCATCAGTGACACTAGCGGGGGGTTCCCGAACGCGGAGCTGTTTTTT.

This clonotype was counted between two and nine times. The chain combines TRBV4-1 with TRBJ2-1; 9 bases agree with TRBD2. Losses at the gene ends were 6 bases for V and 6 bases for J; bases not matched to a gene: 9. The CDR3 contains 15 residues. Germline V gene lookup returns CDR1 MGHRA and CDR2 YSYEKL. For the CDR3, the DNA is TGCGCCAGCAGTATACTAGCGGGCGGATTCAATGAGCAGTTCTTC. Protein: CASSILAGGFNEQFF.

The chain recombines TRBV6-2 or TRBV6-3 with TRBJ2-7; D perhaps matches TRBD2 (5 bases). The germline V and J ends were trimmed by 4 bases and 6 bases, with 10 bases remaining between them. Germline CDR1 is MNHEY and CDR2 is SVGEGT. The CDR3 has 12 residues. CDR3: CASSLIRGEQYF. CDR3 in DNA: TGTGCCAGCAGTTTGATTCGGGGCGAGCAGTACTTC.

This clonotype occurred a few times. CDR3 sequence (DNA): TGTGCCAGCACCGACGCGGCGGAGAGCTCCTACAATGAGCAGTTCTTC. Protein sequence: CASTDAAESSYNEQFF. V gene TRBV7-9 combines with J gene TRBJ2-1; D remains ambiguous. Germline values: CDR1 SEHNR, CDR2 FQNEAQ (reference sequence). Trimming pared 7 bases from V and 0 bases from J, leaving 16 bases between. The CDR3 contains 16 residues. The full variable domain, completed using reference TRBV7-9 and TRBJ2-1, is DTGVSQNPRHKITKRGQNVTFRCDPISEHNRLYWYRQTLGQGPEFLTYFQNEAQLEKSRLLSDRFSAERPKGSFSTLEIQRTEQGDSAMYLCASTDAAESSYNEQFFGPGTRLTVL.

The chain couples TRBV29-1 to TRBJ1-1; D is perhaps TRBD1 (6 bases). CDR1 and CDR2 (germline): SQVTM, ANQGSEA. The CDR3 is 14 amino acids. The ends were cut back, 4 bases at V and 10 bases at J, with 22 bases in the middle. In nucleotides, the CDR3 is TGCAGCGTTGCGGATAGACAGAACAGGGCGGGAGCTTTCTTT. Translating it yields CSVADRQNRAGAFF.

The V call is TRBV4-2, the J call TRBJ2-6; 7 bases agree with TRBD1. The CDR3 contains 17 residues. Germline V gene lookup returns CDR1 LGHNA and CDR2 YNFKEQ. Trimming cost V 3 bases and J 0 bases; bases outside gene matches: 5. The CDR3 here is CASSQTGPYSGANVLTF. CDR3 nucleotide sequence: TGTGCCAGCAGCCAGACAGGGCCCTACTCTGGGGCCAACGTCCTGACTTTC.

Remarks on this clonotype: With a much larger clone just one base away, this may be a read error. The chain carries TRBV6-6 and TRBJ2-7; the match to TRBD2 covers 11 bases. The germline CDR1 and CDR2 sequences are MNHNY and SVGAGI (reference sequence). The V segment lost 6 bases and the J segment 6 bases; nucleotides outside the gene matches: 7. This CDR3 is built from 14 residues. In DNA form, the CDR3 reads TGTGCCAGCAGCCAACTAGCGGGGGCACGCGAGCAGTACTTC. It codes for CASSQLAGAREQYF.

In this sample, this clonotype turned up many times. The CDR3 loop is CASVPTWGEETQYF. CDR3 bases: TGTGCCAGCGTTCCCACTTGGGGGGAAGAGACCCAGTACTTC. The rearrangement joins TRBV12-3 or TRBV12-4 to TRBJ2-5, with D perhaps TRBD2 (6 bases). V was clipped by 8 bases and J by 3 bases, with 16 bases between them. The CDR3 length is 14 residues.

There are a few counts of this clonotype. The gene calls are TRBV11-2 and TRBJ2-3; maybe TRBD1 (6 bases). In germline, CDR1 is SGHAT, CDR2 FQNNGV. V was clipped by 4 bases and J by 0 bases, with 11 bases between them. The CDR3 loop spans 15 amino acids. The CDR3 reads CASSSLQGSTDTQYF. CDR3 nucleotide sequence: TGTGCCAGCAGCTCTTTACAGGGAAGCACAGATACGCAGTATTTT.

The V gene is TRBV12-3 or TRBV12-4, the J gene TRBJ1-2; 7 nucleotides line up with TRBD1. J was trimmed by 4 bases and V by 0 bases; bases with no gene match: 5. The CDR3 consists of 15 residues. The CDR3 nucleotides are TGTGCCAGCAGTTTAGCAGGACAGGCCCCCTATGGCTACACCTTC. Protein product: CASSLAGQAPYGYTF.

The chain is built from TRBV4-2 and TRBJ1-2, with unresolved D. Germline CDR1 is LGHNA and CDR2 is YNFKEQ. V lost 1 base to trimming and J lost 3 bases, with 9 bases between them. The CDR3 loop spans 14 amino acids. The CDR3 DNA sequence: TGTGCCAGCAGCCAAGGGAACAGCCACTATGGCTACACCTTC. Its translation: CASSQGNSHYGYTF.

This clonotype was counted ten times or more. CDR3: CSVEDTLPGTQYF. In DNA, the CDR3 is TGCAGCGTTGAGGACACCCTCCCGGGGACCCAGTACTTC. This chain joins TRBV29-1 and TRBJ2-5; the D gene is possibly TRBD1 (5 bases). This CDR3 comprises 13 residues. Germline V CDR1 and CDR2: SQVTM, ANQGSEA. The ends were cut back, 3 bases at V and 7 bases at J, with 15 bases in the middle.

This sequence joins TRBV27 and TRBJ2-2; TRBD2 agrees at 9 bases. V gave up 5 bases and J gave up 3 bases; unmatched junction bases: 4. Germline values: CDR1 MNHEY, CDR2 SMNVEV (reference sequence). This CDR3 has 15 residues. Here the CDR3 DNA reads TGTGCCAGCAGTAGCAGCGGGAGGTACACCGGGGAGCTGTTTTTT. This encodes CASSSSGRYTGELFF.

Only one count was recorded for this clonotype. CDR3 region: CASAQASSSYEQYF. The CDR3 DNA reads TGTGCCAGTGCACAGGCCTCTAGCTCCTACGAGCAGTACTTC. This chain joins TRBV19 and TRBJ2-7, with D maybe TRBD1 (5 bases). Germline CDR1 is LNHDA and CDR2 is SQIVND (reference sequence). This CDR3 contains 14 residues. Deletions cut 8 bases from V and 0 bases from J, with 14 bases between. The complete variable domain, with remaining parts taken from reference TRBV19 and TRBJ2-7, reads DGGITQSPKYLFRKEGQNVTLSCEQNLNHDAMYWYRQDPGQGLRLIYYSQIVNDFQKGDIAEGYSVSREKKESFPLTVTSAQKNPTAFYLCASAQASSSYEQYFGPGTRLTVT.

The chain carries TRBV10-3 and TRBJ1-1; D may be TRBD1 (6 bases). Germline CDR1 reads ENHRY; CDR2 reads SYGVKD. The CDR3 contains 13 residues. The ends were cut back, 7 bases at V and 0 bases at J, with 9 bases in the middle. Here the CDR3 reads CAIMGAVNTEAFF. The CDR3 coding sequence is TGTGCCATCATGGGGGCGGTGAACACTGAAGCTTTCTTT.

This clonotype came up a few times. The chain uses TRBV20-1 and TRBJ2-5; D is unclear. The germline V gene has CDR1 DFQATT and CDR2 SNEGSKA (reference sequence). CDR3 length equals 12 residues. The V gene lost 6 bases and the J gene lost 4 bases, with 12 bases spanning the gap. The CDR3 spells CSAPELGETQYF. CDR3 coding DNA: TGCAGTGCCCCCGAGTTGGGAGAGACCCAGTACTTC.

This clonotype was counted a few times. V usage is TRBV29-1 and J usage is TRBJ2-1; the D is unclear. Looked up from germline, CDR1 is SQVTM and CDR2 is ANQGSEA. V was shortened by 5 bases and J by 3 bases, with 11 bases between the two germline ends. CDR3 length: 13 amino acids. The CDR3 DNA reads TGCAGCGTTCATTCCTCCCACTACAATGAGCAGTTCTTC. Its protein product is CSVHSSHYNEQFF.

This clonotype occurred a few times. The genes are TRBV5-5 and TRBJ2-3; 10 nucleotides agree with TRBD2. The CDR3 runs 19 residues. With V trimmed by 2 bases and J by 4 bases, 16 bases remained unmatched. The germline CDR1 and CDR2 sequences are SGHKS and YYEKEE (reference sequence). The CDR3 DNA reads as TGTGCCAGCAGCTTCGCTCGGCTAGCGGGAGTCAGCCTGGCAGATACGCAGTATTTT. It encodes CASSFARLAGVSLADTQYF.

The CDR3 DNA reads TGCAGCGAAACTAGCGGGGGAGCCTACAATGAGCAGTTCTTC. It yields the protein CSETSGGAYNEQFF. The chain couples TRBV29-1 to TRBJ2-1; TRBD2 matches 11 bases. V lost 7 bases to trimming and J lost 2 bases; unmatched junction nucleotides: 4. Germline CDR1 is SQVTM and CDR2 is ANQGSEA. This CDR3 comprises 14 residues.

The V call is TRBV28, the J call TRBJ2-4; either TRBD1 or TRBD2 may fit D (5 bases each). The CDR3 runs 15 residues. V was clipped by 1 base and J by 6 bases, with 13 bases between them. The germline gives CDR1 MDHEN, CDR2 SYDVKM. The CDR3 loop is CASSLLFEGRNIQYF. Here the CDR3 DNA reads TGTGCCAGCAGTTTATTGTTCGAGGGGAGAAACATTCAGTACTTC.

V usage is TRBV9 and J usage is TRBJ1-4; 7 nucleotides line up with TRBD1. The CDR3 contains 16 residues. J lost 4 bases, V lost 2 bases, and 8 bases had no gene match. Germline CDR1 SGDLS, CDR2 YYNGEE. The chain's CDR3 is CASSVHTGTVNEKLFF. The CDR3 DNA follows: TGTGCCAGCAGCGTCCACACCGGGACAGTTAATGAAAAACTGTTTTTT.

The chain carries TRBV3-1 and TRBJ2-2, with 12 bases matching TRBD2. V shed 0 bases and J 4 bases; nucleotides not matched to a gene: 12. Germline CDR1 is LGHDT and CDR2 is YNNKEL (reference sequence). The CDR3 has 20 amino acids. CDR3 sequence: CASSQDPPSGRAGGTGELFF. The CDR3 DNA follows: TGTGCCAGCAGCCAAGATCCACCTAGCGGGAGGGCCGGTGGCACCGGGGAGCTGTTTTTT. Full variable domain (rest looked up from reference TRBV3-1 and TRBJ2-2): DTAVSQTPKYLVTQMGNDKSIKCEQNLGHDTMYWYKQDSKKFLKIMFSYNNKELIINETVPNRFSPKSPDKAHLNLHINSLELGDSAVYFCASSQDPPSGRAGGTGELFFGEGSRLTVL.